This T cell receptor beta chain was captured in a study of Ad26.COV2.S vaccination and SARS-CoV-2 variants. Findings of the study overall: Non-spike TCR breadth did not differ much between vaccine and placebo recipients. It was reported that spike-specific CD8+ and CD4+ T cell responses were substantially broad after vaccination. The TCR breadth and depth analyses may have produced an underestimate of total T cell responses.

TCRdb's copy holds only in-frame clones and misses some; the assay was immunoSEQ multiplex PCR. The table lists over 450,000 clones, around 89% of them singletons. The CDR3 contains 15 residues. Per germline, CDR1 SGHNT and CDR2 YENEEA. The V gene end was trimmed by 5 bases and the J gene end by 6 bases; junction bases not matched to a gene: 8. Of note for this clone: The antigen remains unidentified.

The treatment was: about 20 received Ad26.COV2.S at low or high dose, single or two shots; five or six received placebo; per-sample allocation not given. At day 63 after the first vaccine or placebo injection, samples were drawn. Vaccine was an Ad26 vector expressing Wuhan-strain SARS-CoV-2 spike. This clonotype was obtained from a person between 18 and 65 years old who received the Ad26.COV2.S COVID-19 vaccine or a placebo. This material consisted of peripheral blood, taken in a trial of Ad26.COV2.S vaccine versus placebo. The genes are TRBV11-3 and TRBJ2-1, with 9 bases matching TRBD2. As DNA, the CDR3 is TGTGCCAGCAGCAAAACTAGCGGGTCTACCAATGAGCAGTTCTTC. Encoded protein: CASSKTSGSTNEQFF.